This passage covers 25 T cell receptor beta chains from one sample sequenced in a study of OX40 agonist ivuxolimab in advanced cancers. Here immunoSEQ multiplex PCR was the method, and the copy in TCRdb shows in-frame clones only, minus some. The sample lists under 80,000 clones, about 88% seen once, with roughly 4.5% in the top ten. Material: CD4+ or CD8+ T cells sorted from blood, obtained in a trial of the OX40 agonist ivuxolimab. The receptors were gathered from an adult with an advanced solid tumor such as melanoma, head and neck, liver or kidney cancer.

This CDR3 reads CASSLDVDLNEQFF. CDR3 nucleotide sequence: TGCGCCAGCAGCTTGGACGTGGACCTTAATGAGCAGTTCTTC. The rearrangement links TRBV5-1 to TRBJ2-1; D uncertain. From germline, CDR1 is SGHRS and CDR2 YFSETQ. Trimming took off 0 bases at V and 7 bases at J, with 11 bases between the two ends. The CDR3 is 14 amino acids.

The chain has TRBV5-5 and TRBJ1-4, with unresolved D. This CDR3 is 15 amino acids long. The germline V and J ends were trimmed by 0 bases and 6 bases, with 12 bases remaining between them. CDR1 is SGHKS and CDR2 is YYEKEE in the germline V gene (reference sequence). CDR3 bases: TGTGCCAGCAGCTTGGACGGACGGAAGGATGAAAAACTGTTTTTT. Its protein is CASSLDGRKDEKLFF.

The rearrangement links TRBV5-1 to TRBJ2-1; 7 bases map to TRBD2. The germline V gene has CDR1 SGHRS and CDR2 YFSETQ. V dropped 2 bases and J dropped 2; count of bases not matched to a gene: 10. CDR3 length: 17 residues. CDR3 sequence (DNA): TGCGCCAGCAGCTTACAACTCAGGGCGGGAGCCTACAATGAGCAGTTCTTC. This encodes CASSLQLRAGAYNEQFF.

The chain combines TRBV27 with TRBJ2-5; maybe TRBD2 (6 bases). Trimming pared 6 bases from V and 4 bases from J, leaving 12 bases between. Germline V gene lookup returns CDR1 MNHEY and CDR2 SMNVEV (reference sequence). This CDR3 contains 13 residues. The CDR3, as DNA: TGTGCCAGCAGGGGGGGTTATGGAGAGACCCAGTACTTC. Protein: CASRGGYGETQYF.

Here the CDR3 reads CASSLTSVNYNEQFF. The CDR3 nucleotides read TGCGCCAGCAGTTTGACTAGCGTAAACTACAATGAGCAGTTCTTC. This chain joins TRBV5-1 and TRBJ2-1, with TRBD2 matching 8 bases. Looked up from germline, CDR1 is SGHRS and CDR2 is YFSETQ. The V segment lost 5 bases and the J segment 3 bases; nucleotides outside the gene matches: 7. The length of the CDR3 is 15 residues. The full variable domain, in which reference TRBV5-1 and TRBJ2-1 provide the parts outside the CDR3, is KAGVTQTPRYLIKTRGQQVTLSCSPISGHRSVSWYQQTPGQGLQFLFEYFSETQRNKGNFPGRFSGRQFSNSRSEMNVSTLELGDSALYLCASSLTSVNYNEQFFGPGTRLTVL.

CDR3 region: CASSLRQAQETQYF. DNA for the CDR3: TGTGCCAGCAGCTTGCGCCAGGCTCAAGAGACCCAGTACTTC. V gene TRBV11-2 combines with J gene TRBJ2-5; no definite D call. CDR1 SGHAT and CDR2 FQNNGV come from the germline V gene. Trimming left V 3 bases short and J 2 bases short, with 10 bases between. CDR3 length equals 14 residues.

The CDR3 bases are TGTGCCAGCAGTGTGTCCGGGACAGGGCACTACGAGCAGTACTTC. Protein sequence: CASSVSGTGHYEQYF. J is TRBJ2-7 and V is TRBV6-1, with 9 bases that match TRBD1. The CDR3 is made up of 15 amino acids. V gave up 4 bases and J gave up 3 bases; unmatched junction bases: 7. CDR1 MNHNS and CDR2 SASEGT come from the germline V gene.

V and J are TRBV5-1 and TRBJ2-3; D is perhaps TRBD1 (6 bases). Per germline, CDR1 SGHRS and CDR2 YFSETQ. V lost 0 bases and J 6 bases, leaving 11 bases between the germline ends. This CDR3 has 14 amino acids. This CDR3 is CASSLVRGSDTQYF. CDR3 DNA sequence: TGCGCCAGCAGCTTGGTTAGGGGGTCGGATACGCAGTATTTT.

This clone was found once. This rearrangement joins TRBV7-6 to TRBJ2-1, with D possibly being TRBD2 (6 bases). The CDR3 totals 16 residues. V lost 0 bases to trimming and J lost 4 bases, with 13 bases between them. The germline gives CDR1 SGHVS, CDR2 FNYEAQ. This CDR3 reads CASSLARPSAYNEQFF. Here the CDR3 DNA reads TGTGCCAGCAGCTTAGCGAGGCCTAGCGCATACAATGAGCAGTTCTTC.

The chain uses TRBV11-1 and TRBJ2-5; D ambiguous. CDR1 is SGHAT and CDR2 is FQDESV in the germline V gene (reference sequence). V was pared by 4 bases and J by 5 bases, with 14 bases between. CDR3 length equals 14 residues. The CDR3 nucleotides are TGTGCCAGCAGCTCTCTCGAAGGTCGCGAGACCCAGTACTTC. This gives the protein CASSSLEGRETQYF.

V gene TRBV15 combines with J gene TRBJ2-1; 8 bases fit TRBD2. From germline, CDR1 is LNHNV and CDR2 YYDKDF (reference sequence). The J segment lost 15 bases and the V segment lost 0 bases, leaving 10 bases of the junction unmatched. This CDR3 comprises 14 residues. CDR3 residues: CATSRDKLAERAFF. Here the CDR3 DNA reads TGTGCCACCAGCAGAGATAAACTAGCGGAGAGAGCGTTCTTC.

The chain is built from TRBV14 and TRBJ2-3; 16 bases match TRBD2. V shed 2 bases and J 2 bases; nucleotides not matched to a gene: 16. This CDR3 is 22 amino acids long. CDR1 is SGHDN and CDR2 is FVKESK in the germline V gene. CDR3 nucleotide sequence: TGTGCCAGCAGCCAATTCCAATTGGCCGGGACTAGCGGGAGGGCCACCACAGATACGCAGTATTTT. Translating gives CASSQFQLAGTSGRATTDTQYF.

The J gene is TRBJ1-5, the V gene TRBV28; no clear D gene. The CDR3 is 17 amino acids. CDR1 and CDR2 (germline): MDHEN, SYDVKM. V was cut by 2 bases and J by 4 bases, with 18 bases left in between. CDR3: CASSLPFAEVSNQPQHF. CDR3 coding DNA: TGTGCCAGCAGTTTACCCTTCGCGGAGGTTTCAAATCAGCCCCAGCATTTT.

V is TRBV23-1 and J is TRBJ1-2; D is possibly TRBD1 (5 bases). TRBV23-1 is designated an ORF whose function remains uncertain. The V end was cut by 10 bases, the J end by 5 bases, with 26 bases between. The CDR3 contains 16 residues. In DNA form, the CDR3 reads TGCGCCAACTCCACAGGTCCCGCTAAGGTCTGGTATGGCTACACCTTC. Its protein product is CANSTGPAKVWYGYTF.

The chain joins TRBV5-1 to TRBJ2-5, with 11 bases that match TRBD2. CDR3 length: 15 residues. V lost 7 bases, J lost 2 bases, and 7 bases stayed unmatched. The germline V gene encodes CDR1 SGHRS and CDR2 YFSETQ. The CDR3 region has the DNA TGCGCCAGCGGTCCCCTAGCGGGAGGACAAGAGACCCAGTACTTC. It translates to CASGPLAGGQETQYF.

The chain links TRBV2 to TRBJ2-2; 7 nucleotides agree with TRBD1. This CDR3 is 14 amino acids long. V was clipped by 4 bases and J by 1 base; unmatched bases: 0. From germline, CDR1 is SNHLY and CDR2 FYNNEI. As DNA, the CDR3 is TGTGCCAGCAGTGGGGACAGGAACACCGGGGAGCTGTTTTTT. Its translation is CASSGDRNTGELFF.

V usage is TRBV4-1 and J usage is TRBJ2-7; 10 bases align to TRBD2. The CDR3 contains 16 residues. The J segment lost 1 base and the V segment lost 4 bases, leaving 7 bases of the junction unmatched. Germline CDR1 and CDR2: MGHRA and YSYEKL. CDR3 coding DNA: TGCGCCAGCAGCCCAAGCGGGACTAGCGCGTCCTACGAGCAGTACTTC. Translated, it gives CASSPSGTSASYEQYF.

The chain carries TRBV7-3 and TRBJ2-3; TRBD1 matches 7 bases. Trimming took 4 bases from V and 4 from J; bases not matched to a gene: 2. Germline V gives CDR1 SGHTA, CDR2 FQGTGA. There are 13 residues in the CDR3. CDR3 loop: CASSSQGADTQYF. Here the CDR3 DNA reads TGTGCCAGCAGCTCGCAGGGGGCAGATACGCAGTATTTT.

This clone appeared a single time. The chain employs TRBV19 and TRBJ2-1, with TRBD1 matching 10 bases. This CDR3 is 15 amino acids long. Germline lookup yields CDR1 LNHDA and CDR2 SQIVND (reference sequence). Germline trimming cut 9 bases from V and 7 bases from J; bases unmatched to any gene: 12. The DNA of the CDR3 is TGTGCCAGCCGACACCGGGACAGGGGAAATAATGAGCAGTTCTTC. Amino acids: CASRHRDRGNNEQFF.

V is TRBV19 and J is TRBJ2-7; 12 nucleotides agree with TRBD2. The CDR3 is 16 residues long. In germline, CDR1 is LNHDA, CDR2 SQIVND (reference sequence). The V and J ends lost 5 bases and 0 bases, in that order; junction bases with no gene match: 5. The DNA for the CDR3 is TGTGCCAGTAGTCCTAGGACTAGCGGGGACTCCTACGAGCAGTACTTC. It is translated as CASSPRTSGDSYEQYF.

V and J are TRBV11-3 and TRBJ2-1, with D unclear. V lost 1 base, J lost 0 bases, and 10 bases lay in between. The germline V gene has CDR1 SGHNT and CDR2 YENEEA. The length of the CDR3 is 16 residues. This chain's CDR3 is CASSLAVWSSYNEQFF. CDR3 sequence (DNA): TGTGCCAGCAGCTTAGCGGTCTGGAGCTCCTACAATGAGCAGTTCTTC.

CDR3 in DNA: TGTGCCAGCAGATTAGCGGGAGGCCCCTACGAGCAGTACTTC. It is translated as CASRLAGGPYEQYF. V usage is TRBV5-8 and J usage is TRBJ2-7; the match to TRBD2 covers 10 bases. From germline, CDR1 is SGHTS and CDR2 YDEGEE. The CDR3 spans 14 residues. V trimming: 5 bases; J trimming: 2 bases; junction bases outside the gene matches: 4.

This chain links TRBV18 with TRBJ2-2; 8 bases are a match to TRBD1. V was clipped by 6 bases and J by 2 bases; unmatched bases: 20. This CDR3 contains 20 residues. The V gene's germline CDR1 is KGHSH and CDR2 LQKENI. The CDR3 here is CASSTSRTGSSSVNTGELFF. Written as DNA, the CDR3 is TGTGCCAGCTCCACCAGTAGGACAGGGTCGTCTAGCGTTAACACCGGGGAGCTGTTTTTT.

This sequence joins TRBV19 and TRBJ2-7, with D perhaps being TRBD1 or TRBD2 (6 bases each). CDR1 LNHDA and CDR2 SQIVND come from the germline V gene (reference sequence). This CDR3 region has 14 residues. Trimming took 7 bases from V and 0 from J, leaving 13 bases between them. CDR3 DNA sequence: TGTGCCAGTACCCCAGGAGGGGGCTCCTACGAGCAGTACTTC. It specifies CASTPGGGSYEQYF.

This clone occurred a few times. The chain is built from TRBV18 and TRBJ2-5; D perhaps matches TRBD2 (6 bases). The germline V gene has CDR1 KGHSH and CDR2 LQKENI. Between the trimmed V and J ends, which lost 2 bases and 6 bases, there was a span of 16 bases. The CDR3 contains 15 residues. The DNA of the CDR3 is TGTGCCAGCTCACCAGAAGCCGGGACTGCAAAGACCCAGTACTTC. Its translation: CASSPEAGTAKTQYF.